A single sample is the source of the 2 T cell receptor beta chains below, sequenced in a study of T cells after yellow fever vaccination. TCRdb called the 5' RACE reads again in MiXCR, with one record for every CDR3 protein. The repertoire holds some 300,000 distinct CDR3 sequences, less than 4.5% seen once, with roughly a quarter in the top ten. Specimen: PBMCs, collected on the day of the yellow fever booster vaccination. The receptors here all came from a man aged 18 to 30 who received the YFV17D yellow fever vaccine.

This clonotype was picked up a small number of times. The chain uses TRBV5-4 and TRBJ2-2; 12 bases align to TRBD2. The CDR3 consists of 16 residues. Germline lookup yields CDR1 SGHNT and CDR2 YYREEE (reference sequence). Trimming cost V 5 bases and J 4 bases; bases outside gene matches: 6. The CDR3 nucleotides are TGTGCCAGCAGTCCTCCGGGACTAGCGGGCACCGGGGAGCTGTTTTTT. Protein product: CASSPPGLAGTGELFF.

This clonotype was found many times. This sequence joins TRBV12-3 or TRBV12-4 and TRBJ1-5; no definite D call. CDR3 length equals 12 residues. The germline V and J ends were trimmed by 5 bases and 9 bases, with 11 bases remaining between them. CDR3 amino acids: CASSNGFRPQHF. In DNA, the CDR3 is TGTGCCAGCAGTAACGGATTTCGGCCCCAGCATTTT.